This entry lists 31 T cell receptor beta chains sequenced from one sample in a study of technical replicates of blood from several donors. Clones were read by immunoSEQ multiplex PCR, and TCRdb kept only the in-frame ones, dropping some. This table has roughly 100,000 clones, approximately 96% appearing once. Sequences were obtained from T cells isolated from PBMCs. The receptors here all came from a human donor in good health.

The V and J genes are TRBV5-6 and TRBJ1-4; 10 bases fit TRBD1. Per germline, CDR1 SGHDT and CDR2 YYEEEE. CDR3 length: 15 amino acids. V shed 3 bases, J shed 8 bases, and the junction held 7 bases outside the gene matches. The CDR3 here is CASSSGTGEVEKLFF. The CDR3 DNA follows: TGTGCCAGCAGCTCTGGGACAGGGGAGGTGGAAAAACTGTTTTTT.

CDR3 region: CASSRSYNEQFF. CDR3 bases: TGTGCCAGCAGTCGGTCCTACAATGAGCAGTTCTTC. This chain joins TRBV6-5 and TRBJ2-1; D call uncertain. Germline V gives CDR1 MNHEY, CDR2 SVGAGI. CDR3 length equals 12 residues. Trimming removed 5 bases at V and 1 base at J, with 3 bases between.

The chain employs TRBV6-6 and TRBJ1-2, with TRBD1 as a possible D gene (6 bases). Trimming took off 5 bases at V and 1 base at J, with 11 bases between the two ends. Germline values: CDR1 MNHNY, CDR2 SVGAGI (reference sequence). The CDR3 totals 14 residues. In DNA, the CDR3 is TGTGCCAGCAGTCCGAGGGGGGGTAACTATGGCTACACCTTC. Translated: CASSPRGGNYGYTF.

CDR3 sequence (DNA): TGTGCCAGCAGTGAGGTCGGGGTGGGGGAGCTGTTTTTT. Protein sequence: CASSEVGVGELFF. The genes are TRBV6-1 and TRBJ2-2; TRBD2 might be the D (5 bases). V was pared by 3 bases and J by 8 bases, with 10 bases between. The CDR3 contains 13 residues. Germline CDR1 and CDR2: MNHNS and SASEGT.

CDR3 sequence (DNA): TGTGCCAGCACAGGCGGACAGGGGGCGCATGGCTACACCTTC. Residues: CASTGGQGAHGYTF. The J gene is TRBJ1-2, the V gene TRBV6-5; 11 positions agree with TRBD1. In germline, CDR1 is MNHEY, CDR2 SVGAGI. CDR3 length equals 14 residues. The junction had 7 bases not matched to a gene; V was cut back by 7 bases and J by 6 bases.

V is TRBV14 and J is TRBJ2-3; D is uncertain. The CDR3 is made up of 17 amino acids. Trimming shortened V by 0 bases and J by 2 bases, and 15 bases separated the two germline ends. From germline, CDR1 is SGHDN and CDR2 FVKESK. CDR3 nucleotide sequence: TGTGCCAGCAGCCAAGATTCAACTATTTGGCTCACAGATACGCAGTATTTT. Amino acids: CASSQDSTIWLTDTQYF.

The chain couples TRBV27 to TRBJ2-5; 10 positions agree with TRBD1. The CDR3 is made up of 16 amino acids. Germline trimming cut 6 bases from V and 1 base from J; bases unmatched to any gene: 8. Germline V gives CDR1 MNHEY, CDR2 SMNVEV (reference sequence). The CDR3 loop reads CASSTGTGDSQETQYF. The CDR3 nucleotides read TGTGCCAGCAGCACTGGGACAGGGGACTCCCAAGAGACCCAGTACTTC.

The chain is built from TRBV7-9 and TRBJ1-5, with D perhaps matching TRBD1 (6 bases). Deletions cut 1 base from V and 6 bases from J, with 10 bases between. CDR1 and CDR2 (germline): SEHNR, FQNEAQ (reference sequence). The CDR3 sequence is 14 residues long. In DNA form, the CDR3 reads TGTGCCAGCAGCTTAGGAGGGGGAGCTCAGCCCCAGCATTTT. Residues: CASSLGGGAQPQHF. Full variable domain (remainder filled in from reference TRBV7-9 and TRBJ1-5): DTGVSQNPRHKITKRGQNVTFRCDPISEHNRLYWYRQTLGQGPEFLTYFQNEAQLEKSRLLSDRFSAERPKGSFSTLEIQRTEQGDSAMYLCASSLGGGAQPQHFGDGTRLSIL.

J is TRBJ2-7 and V is TRBV5-1, with TRBD1 identical over 9 bases. Germline V lookup: CDR1 SGHRS, CDR2 YFSETQ. The CDR3 consists of 15 residues. Trimming cost V 0 bases and J 5 bases; bases outside gene matches: 6. CDR3 nucleotides: TGCGCCAGCAGCTTGGAAGGGACAGGGTTTAACGAGCAGTACTTC. Encoded protein: CASSLEGTGFNEQYF.

This clone appeared once. The chain recombines TRBV11-3 with TRBJ1-4; 8 bases agree with TRBD1. V lost 3 bases and J lost 0; bases outside the gene matches: 6. CDR1 and CDR2 (germline): SGHNT, YENEEA. This CDR3 is built from 17 residues. The CDR3 here is CASSLRQGRATNEKLFF. CDR3 DNA: TGTGCCAGCAGCTTGAGACAGGGGAGGGCAACTAATGAAAAACTGTTTTTT.

This chain joins TRBV28 and TRBJ2-1; 12 nucleotides line up with TRBD2. The CDR3 loop spans 14 amino acids. After removal of 5 bases from V and 4 bases from J, the junction contained 0 bases not matched to a gene. CDR1 is MDHEN and CDR2 is SYDVKM in the germline V gene. This CDR3 reads CASSLAGGYNEQFF. DNA for the CDR3: TGTGCCAGCAGTCTAGCGGGAGGGTACAATGAGCAGTTCTTC.

This clone was counted a single time. The chain employs TRBV5-4 and TRBJ2-1; D ambiguous. CDR3 length equals 15 residues. Trimming pared 6 bases from V and 0 bases from J, leaving 13 bases between. The V gene's germline CDR1 is SGHNT and CDR2 YYREEE (reference sequence). The CDR3 reads CASTVGQSSYNEQFF. The CDR3 coding sequence is TGTGCCAGCACGGTGGGCCAAAGCTCCTACAATGAGCAGTTCTTC.

The rearrangement links TRBV5-4 to TRBJ2-3; 7 nucleotides agree with TRBD2. In germline, CDR1 is SGHNT, CDR2 YYREEE (reference sequence). With 3 bases clipped from V and 6 bases from J, the junction kept 4 bases outside the gene matches. The CDR3 has 13 residues. The CDR3 coding sequence is TGTGCCAGCAGCTACCTAGCGGCCGATACGCAGTATTTT. As protein: CASSYLAADTQYF.

The rearrangement links TRBV11-3 to TRBJ2-1; D gene ambiguous. V lost 2 bases and J lost 3, with 11 bases in between. CDR3 size: 15 residues. Germline lookup yields CDR1 SGHNT and CDR2 YENEEA. The CDR3 spells CASSLISTYYNEQFF. In DNA, the CDR3 is TGTGCCAGCAGCTTAATAAGCACCTACTACAATGAGCAGTTCTTC.

The chain employs TRBV28 and TRBJ2-7; 8 nucleotides align to TRBD2. The CDR3 totals 15 residues. V trimming: 2 bases; J trimming: 5 bases; junction bases outside the gene matches: 8. The germline V gene encodes CDR1 MDHEN and CDR2 SYDVKM. As DNA, the CDR3 is TGTGCCAGCAGTTTAGGGTTGCGGGAGGTGAACGAGCAGTACTTC. Translating gives CASSLGLREVNEQYF.

The J gene is TRBJ2-3, the V gene TRBV9; possibly TRBD1 for D (6 bases). The CDR3 length is 16 residues. In germline, CDR1 is SGDLS, CDR2 YYNGEE. Trimming took off 3 bases at V and 7 bases at J, with 21 bases between the two ends. CDR3 sequence reads: CASSAVAGTFGHTQYF. In DNA, the CDR3 is TGTGCCAGCAGCGCCGTTGCAGGGACATTCGGACATACGCAGTATTTT.

The rearrangement uses TRBV7-6 and TRBJ2-1; 9 bases are shared with TRBD2. CDR1 and CDR2 (germline): SGHVS, FNYEAQ. The CDR3 has 15 amino acids. V trimming: 1 base; J trimming: 5 bases; junction bases outside the gene matches: 3. The CDR3 protein is CASSLEAGGDNEQFF. The CDR3 nucleotides read TGTGCCAGCAGCTTAGAAGCGGGGGGAGACAATGAGCAGTTCTTC.

This chain's CDR3 is CASSPTLGGREAFF. The CDR3 DNA is TGCGCCAGCAGCCCGACACTCGGGGGTAGGGAAGCTTTCTTT. The V and J genes are TRBV5-1 and TRBJ1-1; tentative D call: TRBD1 (5 bases). The germline V gene has CDR1 SGHRS and CDR2 YFSETQ. The CDR3 runs to 14 residues. V lost 4 bases and J 8 bases, leaving 18 bases between the germline ends.

The CDR3 sequence is CASSVEDRVSSPLHF. CDR3 sequence (DNA): TGTGCCAGCAGCGTAGAGGACAGGGTGAGCTCACCCCTCCACTTT. The rearrangement uses TRBV9 and TRBJ1-6; TRBD1 agrees at 8 bases. The V segment lost 0 bases and the J segment 10 bases; nucleotides outside the gene matches: 6. The CDR3 sequence is 15 residues long. Germline V CDR1 and CDR2: SGDLS, YYNGEE.

The CDR3 here is CASSSSGRITYEQYF. In nucleotides, the CDR3 is TGTGCCAGCAGCTCGAGCGGGAGGATTACCTACGAGCAGTACTTC. V usage is TRBV5-8 and J usage is TRBJ2-7; 9 bases agree with TRBD2. Germline-derived CDR1 and CDR2 are SGHTS and YDEGEE. With 3 bases clipped from V and 2 bases from J, the junction kept 6 bases outside the gene matches. This CDR3 has 15 residues.

J is TRBJ1-4 and V is TRBV7-9; possible D gene TRBD1, 5 bases. Germline CDR1 and CDR2: SEHNR and FQNEAQ (reference sequence). V dropped 5 bases and J dropped 7 bases, with 20 bases sitting between them. The CDR3 contains 16 residues. The CDR3 region has the DNA TGTGCCAGCAGCCCAGGGCCGTTCGATGTGACTGAAAAACTGTTTTTT. This encodes CASSPGPFDVTEKLFF.

V gene TRBV28 combines with J gene TRBJ1-2, with D uncertain. CDR3 length: 14 amino acids. Trimming stripped 7 bases from V and 4 bases from J, with 16 bases between. Germline V gene sequence: CDR1 MDHEN, CDR2 SYDVKM. The CDR3 DNA follows: TGTGCCAGCATCACTTCAGGCAGCATCTATGGCTACACCTTC. As protein: CASITSGSIYGYTF.

This rearrangement joins TRBV19 to TRBJ1-2; 7 bases agree with TRBD1. With V trimmed by 9 bases and J by 4 bases, 8 bases remained unmatched. This CDR3 is 13 amino acids long. Germline V lookup: CDR1 LNHDA, CDR2 SQIVND (reference sequence). The CDR3 loop is CASSQTGVYGYTF. In nucleotides, the CDR3 is TGTGCCAGCTCCCAAACAGGGGTCTATGGCTACACCTTC. Drawing the rest from reference TRBV19 and TRBJ1-2, the complete variable domain is DGGITQSPKYLFRKEGQNVTLSCEQNLNHDAMYWYRQDPGQGLRLIYYSQIVNDFQKGDIAEGYSVSREKKESFPLTVTSAQKNPTAFYLCASSQTGVYGYTFGSGTRLTVV.

V is TRBV11-2 and J is TRBJ2-7; tentative D call: TRBD1 (5 bases). The length of the CDR3 is 15 residues. Germline V gene data show CDR1 as SGHAT and CDR2 as FQNNGV. V was shortened by 6 bases and J by 3 bases, with 18 bases between the two germline ends. CDR3 amino acids: CASRPEWGTDYEQYF. The DNA of the CDR3 is TGTGCCAGCAGACCTGAATGGGGCACAGACTACGAGCAGTACTTC.

The rearrangement links TRBV29-1 to TRBJ2-1; D uncertain. Per the germline V gene, CDR1 is SQVTM and CDR2 is ANQGSEA. The CDR3 spans 17 residues. V was shortened by 2 bases and J by 2 bases, with 19 bases between the two germline ends. The CDR3 is CSVETPSFNDPYNEQFF. The CDR3 DNA reads TGCAGCGTTGAAACTCCCTCATTTAACGATCCCTACAATGAGCAGTTCTTC.

The chain carries TRBV28 and TRBJ2-1; no clear D. Trimming took 1 base from V and 13 from J, leaving 11 bases between them. In germline, CDR1 is MDHEN, CDR2 SYDVKM. The CDR3 is made up of 12 amino acids. This chain's CDR3 is CASSLSAPLQFF. The CDR3 bases are TGTGCCAGCAGTTTATCCGCCCCTCTACAGTTCTTC.

The chain joins TRBV6-1 to TRBJ2-1; D is undetermined. The CDR3 loop spans 15 amino acids. V was pared by 8 bases and J by 0 bases, with 14 bases between. In germline, CDR1 is MNHNS, CDR2 SASEGT. The CDR3 protein is CASFTWQDSYNEQFF. The CDR3 bases are TGTGCCAGCTTTACTTGGCAGGACTCCTACAATGAGCAGTTCTTC.

The gene calls are TRBV6-1 and TRBJ2-5, with D possibly TRBD1 on 7 matching bases. Germline V lookup: CDR1 MNHNS, CDR2 SASEGT. CDR3 length: 13 amino acids. The V and J ends lost 11 bases and 5 bases respectively, with 18 bases between them. The CDR3 DNA sequence: TGTGCCTCCAGGGGGGTGTGGGGGGAGACCCAGTACTTC. It encodes CASRGVWGETQYF.

The chain uses TRBV11-3 and TRBJ2-2; D may be TRBD1 (6 bases). From germline, CDR1 is SGHNT and CDR2 YENEEA. The CDR3 runs 15 residues. V lost 5 bases and J 6 bases, leaving 16 bases between the germline ends. In DNA, the CDR3 is TGTGCCAGCAGCCAACGTCTGGACAGTCCCGGGGAGCTGTTTTTT. Translating gives CASSQRLDSPGELFF.

J is TRBJ1-3 and V is TRBV9; no clear D. Trimming removed 2 bases at V and 1 base at J, with 13 bases between. This CDR3 contains 16 residues. Germline CDR1 and CDR2: SGDLS and YYNGEE. CDR3 bases: TGTGCCAGCAGCGTCGGCATGGGAGGGTCTGGAAACACCATATATTTT. Translated: CASSVGMGGSGNTIYF.

This clone was detected once. The chain couples TRBV7-8 to TRBJ1-5, with D possibly matching TRBD1 (5 bases). This CDR3 has 16 amino acids. The germline gives CDR1 SGHVS, CDR2 FQNEAQ. The germline V and J ends were trimmed by 1 base and 8 bases, with 18 bases remaining between them. In DNA form, the CDR3 reads TGTGCCAGCAGCTTAGATTTGGGGGGGGGTCCGGAGCCCCAGCATTTT. It encodes CASSLDLGGGPEPQHF.